The 17 T cell receptor beta chains presented below share a single source sample, sequenced in a study of tumor-infiltrating lymphocytes in primary liver carcinoma. Scientists recovered RNA and DNA together from about 20-30 mg of unsorted bulk tissue. From roughly 0.45 ug total RNA, TCR beta cDNA was generated with a primer in the constant region. Slightly modified ARM-PCR served as the procedure for the TCR beta libraries. These libraries came from three rounds of nested multiplex PCR. Amplification in the first two PCR rounds was performed using TRBV1-TRBV30 forward primers and a C-beta reverse primer for approximately 10 cycles each. Each CDR3 protein is one row after TCRdb ran MiXCR on the multiplex PCR reads. The sample has tens of thousands of distinct CDR3 sequences; more than 60% are singletons. Specimen: liver tumor tissue from sampling region 4. The subset is: tumor region T4, right-lateral pole. These receptor sequences come from a man aged 40-50 years with primary liver carcinoma and hepatitis B virus infection.

The chain uses TRBV4-1 and TRBJ2-3; the D call may be TRBD1 or TRBD2 (6 bases each). The V gene's germline CDR1 is MGHRA and CDR2 YSYEKL. V shed 10 bases and J shed 5 bases, with 19 bases lying between them. This CDR3 spans 14 amino acids. The CDR3 nucleotides are TGCGCCAATAGCCAAGGGGGGTCGGGAGATACGCAGTATTTT. This gives the protein CANSQGGSGDTQYF.

This clonotype was seen a handful of times. The CDR3 ends on some other residue instead of the conserved phenylalanine or tryptophan, so this is likely a read error. This chain uses TRBV12-3 or TRBV12-4 with TRBJ1-2; no firm D call. The CDR3 totals 15 residues. V was trimmed by 6 bases and J by 5 bases, leaving 19 bases between them. Here the CDR3 DNA reads TGTGCCAGCAGCTCATCGGGTCACTCCCGTTATGGCTACACCTCC. Its translation is CASSSSGHSRYGYTS.

The chain combines TRBV6-1 with TRBJ2-3; no clear D gene. The CDR3 spans 12 residues. From germline, CDR1 is MNHNS and CDR2 SASEGT. The CDR3 DNA reads as TGTGCAAACAGTGGCACCACAGATACGCAGTATTTT. As protein: CANSGTTDTQYF.

This clonotype was observed at least ten times. V gene TRBV29-1 combines with J gene TRBJ2-1, with no clear D. This CDR3 contains 10 residues. Per germline, CDR1 SQVTM and CDR2 ANQGSEA. The V gene lost 4 bases and the J gene lost 6 bases, with 4 bases spanning the gap. This chain's CDR3 is CSVGVNEQFF. For the CDR3, the DNA is TGCAGCGTTGGGGTCAATGAGCAGTTCTTC.

A remark on this clonotype: A read error may account for a junction end that differs from germline. This chain links TRBV11-1 with TRBJ2-3, with D possibly being TRBD2 (5 bases). The CDR3 length is 15 residues. Germline V CDR1 and CDR2: SGHAT, FQDESV (reference sequence). The CDR3 coding sequence is TGTGCCAGCAGCTTAGAAAGAGGGCGCGTGGATACACAGTATTTT. Its protein is CASSLERGRVDTQYF.

A word on this clonotype: The CDR3 does not end in the conserved phenylalanine or tryptophan, so this is likely a read error. The rearrangement joins TRBV11-2 to TRBJ2-1; 12 bases are shared with TRBD1. CDR3 length equals 15 residues. Germline-derived CDR1 and CDR2 are SGHAT and FQNNGV. The V segment lost 11 bases and the J segment 6 bases; nucleotides outside the gene matches: 11. The CDR3 DNA follows: TGTGCCGGCACGGGGGGGACAGGGGGCGTCAATGAGCAGTTCTCC. Translating gives CAGTGGTGGVNEQFS.

The V and J genes are TRBV30 and TRBJ1-3, with D maybe TRBD1 (6 bases). Germline CDR1 is GTSNPN and CDR2 is SVGIG (reference sequence). This CDR3 has 15 amino acids. The V end was cut by 1 base, the J end by 2 bases, with 12 bases between. CDR3 nucleotides: TGTGCCTGGAGTGGTCAGGGGAAAGCTGGAAACACCATATATTTT. Amino acid sequence: CAWSGQGKAGNTIYF.

This clonotype was observed at least ten times. The rearrangement joins TRBV6-1 to TRBJ2-7, with a possible D match to TRBD2 (5 bases). The length of the CDR3 is 12 residues. Looked up from germline, CDR1 is MNHNS and CDR2 is SASEGT. The V and J ends lost 7 bases and 4 bases respectively, with 11 bases between them. CDR3 coding DNA: TGTGCCAGCATGTATTCGGGGTACGAGCAGTACTTC. This sequence encodes CASMYSGYEQYF.

As for this clonotype: The junction departs from germline at one end; a sequencing error may be responsible. The V call is TRBV5-4, the J call TRBJ1-2; no definite D call. The CDR3 has 13 amino acids. Germline V gene sequence: CDR1 SGHNT, CDR2 YYREEE (reference sequence). CDR3 residues: CANSVERHYDYTF. The CDR3 region has the DNA TGTGCCAACAGCGTGGAGCGCCACTATGACTACACCTTC.

Note on this clonotype: The junction departs from the called germline gene at one end, perhaps through a read error. This rearrangement joins TRBV25-1 to TRBJ2-5; possible D gene TRBD1, 6 bases. This CDR3 is 15 amino acids long. In germline, CDR1 is MGHDK, CDR2 SYGVNS. The CDR3 DNA follows: TGTACCAGCAGTGAACTTACAGGGCCAGGAGAGACCCAGTACTTC. Its protein is CTSSELTGPGETQYF.

Comment on this clonotype: An end of the junction differs from the germline gene, which may be a read error. The CDR3, as DNA: TGCGCCATCAGCGAGACTAGTGGGGGTGCCTACGAGCAGTACTTC. It is translated as CAISETSGGAYEQYF. The V gene is TRBV5-1, the J gene TRBJ2-7, with D possibly TRBD2 on 6 matching bases. The V gene's germline CDR1 is SGHRS and CDR2 YFSETQ. The length of the CDR3 is 15 residues.

The chain joins TRBV5-4 to TRBJ2-5, with a weak D call TRBD2 (7 bases). Germline V gene sequence: CDR1 SGHNT, CDR2 YYREEE (reference sequence). V lost 7 bases and J lost 3, with 19 bases in between. The CDR3 extends over 15 amino acids. The CDR3 DNA reads TGTGCCAGCCGAAAGGGGGGGAGGGGCGAAGAGACCCAGTACTTC. It encodes CASRKGGRGEETQYF.

This clonotype qualifies as medium-sized (0.01 to 0.1%). The chain uses TRBV11-2 and TRBJ2-1; no reliable D call. Looked up from germline, CDR1 is SGHAT and CDR2 is FQNNGV. This CDR3 has 14 residues. V lost 0 bases, J lost 9 bases, and 12 bases lay in between. In DNA form, the CDR3 reads TGTGCCAGCAGCTTAGATAGGTGGGCGGTTGAGCAGTTCTTC. Encoded protein: CASSLDRWAVEQFF. Supplemented by reference TRBV11-2 and TRBJ2-1, the full variable domain reads EAGVAQSPRYKIIEKRQSVAFWCNPISGHATLYWYQQILGQGPKLLIQFQNNGVVDDSQLPKDRFSAERLKGVDSTLKIQPAKLEDSAVYLCASSLDRWAVEQFFGPGTRLTVL.

There are many counts of this clonotype. The chain recombines TRBV10-3 with TRBJ2-7, with D uncertain. Looked up from germline, CDR1 is ENHRY and CDR2 is SYGVKD. V lost 6 bases to trimming and J lost 2 bases, with 14 bases between them. The CDR3 consists of 14 residues. CDR3 region: CAISAPLDPYEQYF. DNA for the CDR3: TGTGCCATCAGCGCCCCTCTAGACCCCTACGAGCAGTACTTC.

This clonotype occurred a few times. The conserved closing phenylalanine or tryptophan is absent in this CDR3, likely reflecting a read error. The J gene is TRBJ2-6, the V gene TRBV6-5; D unresolved. Germline CDR1 reads MNHEY; CDR2 reads SVGAGI. The CDR3 has 18 residues. The DNA of the CDR3 is TGTGTCAGCAGTCTTTGGAAAGGGATGAAAGCTGGGGCCAACGTCCTGACTCTC. Encoded protein: CVSSLWKGMKAGANVLTL.

The sample holds many counts of this clonotype. V gene TRBV19 combines with J gene TRBJ2-6; TRBD1 is a possible D gene (5 bases). The length of the CDR3 is 16 residues. Per the germline V gene, CDR1 is LNHDA and CDR2 is SQIVND (reference sequence). V lost 8 bases and J 0 bases, leaving 14 bases between the germline ends. CDR3 nucleotide sequence: TGTGCCAGTGGGGCAGGAACTGTCTCTGGGGCCAACGTCCTGACTTTC. Its protein is CASGAGTVSGANVLTF.

With respect to this clonotype: One junction end disagrees with the germline gene, perhaps due to a read error. The chain carries TRBV11-1 and TRBJ2-1; D remains unclear. The germline V gene encodes CDR1 SGHAT and CDR2 FQDESV (reference sequence). The CDR3 covers 13 residues. CDR3: CASSLDRANEQLF. CDR3 DNA: TGTGCCAGCAGCTTAGACCGTGCAAATGAGCAGTTATTC.